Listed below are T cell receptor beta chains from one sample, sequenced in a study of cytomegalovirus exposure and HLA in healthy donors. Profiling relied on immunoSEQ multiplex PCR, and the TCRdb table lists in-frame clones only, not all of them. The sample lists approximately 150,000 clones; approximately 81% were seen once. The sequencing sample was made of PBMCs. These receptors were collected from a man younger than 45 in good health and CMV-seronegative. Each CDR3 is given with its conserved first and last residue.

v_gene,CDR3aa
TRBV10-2,CASSEGGRPQHF
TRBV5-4,CASSSTGFSYNEQFF
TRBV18,CASSQGLAGDTQYF
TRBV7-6,CASSLGTSGLSYEQYF
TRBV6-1,CASSEPGWGYTF
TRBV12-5,CASGPGHPNTEAFF
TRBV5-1,CASSLVDRGPYEQYF
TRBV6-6,CASSFQGIETQYF
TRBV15,CATSRHQASGANVLTF
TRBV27,CASSQLNSPLHF
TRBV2,CASSDGTSRSFGYEQYF
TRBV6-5,CASSYSVRAYNEQFF
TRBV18,CASSPKLDRVETEAFF
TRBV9,CASSGLAGVGEQFF
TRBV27,CASSPGDRGNYGYTF
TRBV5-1,CASSTDGGRGTDTQYF
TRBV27,CASSFTALSSYEQYF
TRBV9,CASSPLFGLAGGPYQETQYF
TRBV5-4,CASSLPGTAEEQYF
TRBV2,CASRTLAGGAGEQFF
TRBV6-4,CASSDSERGEYNEQFF
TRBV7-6,CASSSLWTTISEQYF
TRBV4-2,CASSSTRDTLYNEQFF
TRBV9,CASSPRLAGGSGANVLTF
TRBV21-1,CASSNLGGTGCMETQYF
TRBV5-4,CASSPQGRHYEQYF
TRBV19,CASSSGQGQILYGYTF
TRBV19,CASSIGGGGPQHF
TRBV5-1,CASSSNDGSSYNEQFF
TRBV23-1,CASSHANGEKLFF
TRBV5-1,CASRGGSTDTQYF
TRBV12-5,CASGLGQGITYEQYF
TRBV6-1,CASRDSAITDTQYF
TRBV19,CASQGQAYSGANVLTF
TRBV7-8,CASISRGGLAGEGGETQYF
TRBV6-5,CASSGPTGDHNEQFF
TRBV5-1,CASSLEPSGTGFSFTEAFF
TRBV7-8,CASSPKGQGAADTQYF
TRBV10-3,CAISAQVTDTQYF